A selection of T cell receptor beta chains follows, all from one sample in a study of blood T cell repertoires in COVID-19. The data were produced by immunoSEQ multiplex PCR, yet TCRdb's version contains in-frame clones alone and is incomplete. The data hold about 370,000 clones, with roughly 90% observed a single time. The sample comprised peripheral blood. Receptors originate from a woman in her 30s with COVID-19, enrolled during active disease. The CDR3 runs from the conserved cysteine through the conserved F or W. The D gene is left open where the match is weak. Size is omitted from some rows. Given values are once, few, many or a class for expanded clones.

14 . TRBJ2-5 TRBV5-4 few CASSLAGVAETQYF TGTGCCAGCAGCTTGGCCGGGGTCGCGGAGACCCAGTACTTC
14 . TRBJ1-1 TRBV6-5 . CASSYEYLNTEAFF TGTGCCAGCAGTTACGAATATCTAAACACTGAAGCTTTCTTT
14 TRBD2 TRBJ2-1 TRBV19 once CASSIGRAVDEQFF TGTGCCAGTAGTATTGGGAGGGCCGTCGATGAGCAGTTCTTC
16 . TRBJ2-3 TRBV5-6 . CASSLSQLALADTQYF TGTGCCAGCAGCCTTTCCCAATTAGCGTTAGCAGATACGCAGTATTTT
13 . TRBJ1-1 TRBV10-3 . CAISESLATEAFF TGTGCCATCAGTGAGTCCTTAGCTACTGAAGCTTTCTTT
15 . TRBJ2-2 TRBV27 . CASSFQTGNTGELFF TGTGCCAGCAGTTTCCAGACAGGGAACACCGGGGAGCTGTTTTTT
16 . TRBJ1-3 TRBV4-3 . CASSQDQPGAGNTIYF TGCGCCAGCAGCCAAGATCAGCCAGGGGCAGGAAACACCATATATTTT
14 TRBD1 TRBJ1-1 TRBV12-5 . CASGSGQGSSQAFF TGTGCTAGTGGTTCGGGACAGGGTTCCAGTCAAGCTTTCTTT
14 . TRBJ2-3 TRBV2 . CASSDTAYTDTQYF TGTGCCAGCAGTGATACAGCTTACACAGATACGCAGTATTTT
13 . TRBJ2-1 TRBV29-1 . CSVLGAALNEQFF TGCAGCGTTCTAGGAGCGGCCCTTAATGAGCAGTTCTTC
14 . TRBJ2-5 TRBV5-6 once CASSLGGVEETQYF TGTGCCAGCAGCTTGGGGGGAGTTGAAGAGACCCAGTACTTC
16 . TRBJ2-1 TRBV7-9 . CASSRGAGQPYNEQFF TGTGCCAGCAGCCGTGGGGCAGGGCAGCCTTACAATGAGCAGTTCTTC
15 . TRBJ2-6 TRBV28 . CASSLGGAGANVLTF TGTGCCAGCAGTTTGGGCGGGGCTGGGGCCAACGTCCTGACTTTC
17 TRBD1 TRBJ1-5 TRBV11-2 . CASSPGTGGFRNQPQHF TGTGCCAGCAGCCCTGGGACAGGGGGCTTTAGAAATCAGCCCCAGCATTTT
18 TRBD1 TRBJ2-1 TRBV10-3 . CAISDLRRPGQSYNEQFF TGTGCCATCAGTGACCTACGGCGACCGGGACAGAGCTACAATGAGCAGTTCTTC
15 . TRBJ1-2 TRBV11-2 . CASSLDRIGDGGYTF TGTGCCAGCAGCTTAGATCGGATAGGGGATGGTGGCTACACCTTC
14 TRBD1 TRBJ2-6 TRBV13 once CASRNRGGANVLTF TGTGCCAGCAGAAACAGGGGGGGGGCCAACGTCCTGACTTTC